This section outlines one TCR beta chain sequence together with its context. This entry is derived from a study of blood T cell repertoires in COVID-19. Study information: Samples representing acute and convalescent COVID-19 were sourced from the United States, Italy and Spain.

Seattle researchers signed up patients amid active infection and tracked them longitudinally. Produced via immunoSEQ multiplex PCR; TCRdb's table is partial and in-frame only. The sample shows 200,000 or so clones, under 90% of them seen only once. The V and J ends lost 3 bases and 1 base respectively, with 10 bases between them. The CDR3 contains 15 residues. Germline V gene sequence: CDR1 SGHRS, CDR2 YFSETQ. This receptor was identified in an elderly woman with COVID-19, enrolled during active disease. The V and J genes are TRBV5-1 and TRBJ2-2, with D maybe TRBD1 (5 bases). The sequencing input was peripheral blood. This CDR3 is CASSWGTGNTGELFF. The DNA for the CDR3 is TGCGCCAGCAGCTGGGGAACAGGGAACACCGGGGAGCTGTTTTTT.